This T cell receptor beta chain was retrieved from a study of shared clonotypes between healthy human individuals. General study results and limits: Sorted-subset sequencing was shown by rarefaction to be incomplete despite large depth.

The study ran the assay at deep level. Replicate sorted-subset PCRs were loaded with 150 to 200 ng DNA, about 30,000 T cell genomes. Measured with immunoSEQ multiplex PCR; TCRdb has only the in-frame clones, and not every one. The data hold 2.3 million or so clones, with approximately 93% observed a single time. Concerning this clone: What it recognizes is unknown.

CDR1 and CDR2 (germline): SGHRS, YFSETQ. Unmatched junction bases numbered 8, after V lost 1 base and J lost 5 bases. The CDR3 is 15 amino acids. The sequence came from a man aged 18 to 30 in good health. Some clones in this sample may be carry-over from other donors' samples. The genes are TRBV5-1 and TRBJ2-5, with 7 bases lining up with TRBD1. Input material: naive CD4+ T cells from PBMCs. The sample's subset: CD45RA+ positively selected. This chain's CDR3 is CASSLTGDRLETQYF. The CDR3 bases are TGCGCCAGCAGCTTGACAGGGGATCGATTGGAGACCCAGTACTTC.